This T cell receptor beta chain stems from a study of identical twins. General study points: Excess sharing by twins proved weaker in beta out-of-frame sequences.

Germline lookup yields CDR1 SGHRS and CDR2 YFSETQ. The CDR3 runs 17 residues. The V and J ends lost 6 bases and 5 bases, in that order; junction bases with no gene match: 13. TCRdb re-called the 5' RACE reads with MiXCR, one entry per CDR3 protein. The sample has 550,000 to 700,000 distinct CDR3 sequences, 9.6% seen once; the top ten hold roughly 3.2%. This clonotype was seen repeatedly, ten times or more. As yet, its antigen is unknown. Separately, the same data were catalogued under a study of yellow fever vaccine responses in identical twins.

Sequenced: PBMCs. V and J are TRBV5-1 and TRBJ2-2; TRBD2 aligns across 10 bases. This receptor was obtained from a woman aged 18-35 years in good health. The CDR3 sequence: CASTYVSGGAHTGELFF. CDR3 DNA: TGCGCCAGCACCTACGTCAGCGGGGGGGCACATACCGGGGAGCTGTTTTTT.